The next 29 T cell receptor beta chains were all read from a single sample in a study of T cell responses to AZD1222 COVID-19 vaccine. TCRdb keeps only in-frame clones here, not all; method: immunoSEQ multiplex PCR. The sample records approximately 100,000 clones, roughly 89% being singletons. The specimen was peripheral blood, collected 28 days after the second AZD1222 dose. All receptors come from an adult who received the AZD1222 COVID-19 vaccine.

This chain uses TRBV9 with TRBJ2-5; weak D call: TRBD2 (7 bases). This CDR3 has 15 amino acids. Trimming shortened V by 0 bases and J by 1 base, and 10 bases separated the two germline ends. CDR1 and CDR2 (germline): SGDLS, YYNGEE. In DNA form, the CDR3 reads TGTGCCAGCAGCGTAGTGGCGGGGGCCCAAGAGACCCAGTACTTC. Translation gives CASSVVAGAQETQYF.

The chain carries TRBV19 and TRBJ2-1; perhaps TRBD1 as D (5 bases). Trimming pared 9 bases from V and 11 bases from J, leaving 5 bases between. The germline CDR1 and CDR2 sequences are LNHDA and SQIVND (reference sequence). There are 8 residues in the CDR3. The CDR3 loop reads CARDKQFF. The CDR3 DNA is TGTGCCAGGGACAAGCAGTTCTTC.

Only a few counts were recorded for this clone. The chain uses TRBV7-3 and TRBJ2-1, with 12 nucleotides matching TRBD2. The CDR3 extends over 19 amino acids. Germline V gives CDR1 SGHTA, CDR2 FQGTGA. V lost 5 bases to trimming and J lost 6 bases; unmatched junction nucleotides: 17. CDR3 sequence: CASSNGPLASGGAANEQFF. The CDR3 nucleotides read TGTGCCAGCAGCAATGGGCCATTGGCTAGCGGGGGGGCGGCCAATGAGCAGTTCTTC.

This sequence joins TRBV24-1 and TRBJ1-4; D may be TRBD1 (6 bases). This CDR3 comprises 16 residues. Germline-derived CDR1 and CDR2 are KGHDR and SFDVKD. The V gene lost 0 bases and the J gene lost 2 bases, with 9 bases spanning the gap. As DNA, the CDR3 is TGTGCCACCAGTGATTTGAAGGGGGATACTAATGAAAAACTGTTTTTT. Amino acid sequence: CATSDLKGDTNEKLFF.

The chain employs TRBV5-5 and TRBJ2-5, with D uncertain. The CDR3 sequence is 15 residues long. The germline CDR1 and CDR2 sequences are SGHKS and YYEKEE (reference sequence). The V end lost 6 bases, the J end lost 5 bases, and 20 bases lay between the germline ends. CDR3: CASTPRGASEETQYF. Here the CDR3 DNA reads TGTGCCAGCACCCCCAGAGGCGCGAGTGAGGAGACCCAGTACTTC.

Written as DNA, the CDR3 is TGTGCCAGCAGCTTCCAGGACAGGGGAGCAAACACTGAAGCTTTCTTT. Residues: CASSFQDRGANTEAFF. The V gene is TRBV7-2, the J gene TRBJ1-1; 9 bases are shared with TRBD1. This CDR3 is 16 amino acids long. The V gene's germline CDR1 is SGHTA and CDR2 FQGNSA. With 3 bases clipped from V and 2 bases from J, the junction kept 7 bases outside the gene matches.

This chain joins TRBV3-1 (or the pseudogene TRBV3-2) and TRBJ2-5; D is perhaps TRBD2 (7 bases). CDR1 is LGHDT, CDR2 YNNKEL, per germline (reference sequence). With 0 bases removed from V and 5 bases from J, the gap between germline ends came to 16 bases. The CDR3 contains 16 residues. CDR3 nucleotide sequence: TGTGCCAGCAGCCAAGATGTGTGGGGGGGCGGGGAGACCCAGTACTTC. It codes for CASSQDVWGGGETQYF.

The chain employs TRBV7-3 and TRBJ2-1; D might be TRBD1 or TRBD2, each matching 7 bases. The germline V gene encodes CDR1 SGHTA and CDR2 FQGTGA. Between the trimmed V and J ends, which lost 5 bases and 8 bases, there was a span of 13 bases. The CDR3 is 13 residues long. The CDR3 coding sequence is TGTGCCAGCAGCCCAGGGGGGGGCGATGAGCAGTTCTTC. Translating gives CASSPGGGDEQFF.

The chain combines TRBV6-5 with TRBJ1-2; D not certain. In germline, CDR1 is MNHEY, CDR2 SVGAGI. The V end lost 3 bases, the J end lost 0 bases, and 5 bases lay between the germline ends. CDR3 length equals 13 residues. The DNA of the CDR3 is TGTGCCAGCAGTTATAACCCTAACTATGGCTACACCTTC. Protein product: CASSYNPNYGYTF.

V is TRBV7-6 and J is TRBJ1-5; D remains unclear. CDR1 SGHVS and CDR2 FNYEAQ come from the germline V gene. V lost 0 bases, J lost 7 bases, and 7 bases lay in between. This CDR3 region has 13 residues. The CDR3 coding sequence is TGTGCCAGCAGCTTAGCGCCGGCACAGCCCCAGCATTTT. It translates to CASSLAPAQPQHF.

The chain carries TRBV29-1 and TRBJ1-2; 7 bases match TRBD1. Germline CDR1 is SQVTM and CDR2 is ANQGSEA. V lost 4 bases and J lost 4; bases outside the gene matches: 3. The CDR3 has 12 residues. The CDR3 region is CSVGAGGYGYTF. The CDR3 coding sequence is TGCAGCGTTGGGGCAGGGGGCTATGGCTACACCTTC.

This clone was observed a single time. J is TRBJ1-1 and V is TRBV19; D unclear. The CDR3 consists of 14 residues. V was clipped by 3 bases and J by 2 bases, with 10 bases between them. The germline CDR1 and CDR2 sequences are LNHDA and SQIVND (reference sequence). The CDR3 loop reads CASSIGLGNTEAFF. For the CDR3, the DNA is TGTGCCAGTAGTATTGGTTTGGGAAACACTGAAGCTTTCTTT.

The V and J genes are TRBV6-5 and TRBJ1-6; 9 nucleotides agree with TRBD1. V shed 4 bases, J shed 9 bases, and the junction held 7 bases outside the gene matches. The CDR3 runs 15 residues. CDR1 is MNHEY, CDR2 SVGAGI, per germline. The CDR3 spells CASSSVTGGGSPLHF. The CDR3 nucleotides are TGTGCCAGCAGTTCCGTTACAGGGGGCGGTTCACCCCTCCACTTT.

V and J are TRBV5-6 and TRBJ1-1, with 9 bases that match TRBD1. The germline CDR1 and CDR2 sequences are SGHDT and YYEEEE. The CDR3 consists of 15 residues. The J segment lost 3 bases and the V segment lost 4 bases, leaving 7 bases of the junction unmatched. DNA for the CDR3: TGTGCCAGCAGCCTCACAGGGGGCGCGGACACTGAAGCTTTCTTT. It yields the protein CASSLTGGADTEAFF.

In DNA, the CDR3 is TGTGCCAGCAGCATAACTAGCCGTGCCTACGAGCAGTACTTC. Residues: CASSITSRAYEQYF. The chain recombines TRBV5-5 with TRBJ2-7; maybe TRBD2 (6 bases). Germline assignment: CDR1 SGHKS and CDR2 YYEKEE (reference sequence). This CDR3 has 14 amino acids. The ends were cut back, 4 bases at V and 2 bases at J, with 13 bases in the middle.

This clone was seen a few times. This chain uses TRBV9 with TRBJ1-3; unclear D gene. Germline-derived CDR1 and CDR2 are SGDLS and YYNGEE. This CDR3 spans 14 amino acids. V was clipped by 0 bases and J by 2 bases, with 6 bases between them. This chain's CDR3 is CASSVGWAGNTIYF. Written as DNA, the CDR3 is TGTGCCAGCAGCGTAGGGTGGGCTGGAAACACCATATATTTT.

The chain carries TRBV19 and TRBJ1-2, with unresolved D. The V end lost 1 base, the J end lost 4 bases, and 13 bases lay between the germline ends. This CDR3 comprises 15 residues. Germline V CDR1 and CDR2: LNHDA, SQIVND (reference sequence). CDR3 loop: CASSIGWRVTYGYTF. CDR3 bases: TGTGCCAGTAGTATAGGGTGGCGGGTGACCTATGGCTACACCTTC.

V gene TRBV6-6 combines with J gene TRBJ1-6; D gene unclear. This CDR3 is 13 amino acids long. Trimming left V 0 bases short and J 7 bases short, with 4 bases between. Per the germline V gene, CDR1 is MNHNY and CDR2 is SVGAGI (reference sequence). The CDR3 protein is CASSYSNNSPLHF. The DNA of the CDR3 is TGTGCCAGCAGTTACTCTAACAATTCACCCCTCCACTTT.

This rearrangement joins TRBV20-1 to TRBJ1-2; possible D gene TRBD1, 5 bases. Germline V lookup: CDR1 DFQATT, CDR2 SNEGSKA (reference sequence). The V end was cut by 3 bases, the J end by 6 bases, with 11 bases between. The CDR3 sequence is 12 residues long. The CDR3 region is CSASRGGNGYTF. The CDR3 bases are TGCAGTGCTAGTCGGGGGGGAAATGGCTACACCTTC.

The chain recombines TRBV5-1 with TRBJ2-5, with 9 bases fitting TRBD2. CDR3 length: 16 residues. Trimming cost V 0 bases and J 2 bases; bases outside gene matches: 5. Germline V lookup: CDR1 SGHRS, CDR2 YFSETQ. The CDR3 DNA is TGCGCCAGCAGCTTGGTGGTAGCGGGGGTTCAAGAGACCCAGTACTTC. It specifies CASSLVVAGVQETQYF.

This chain joins TRBV6-5 and TRBJ2-3, with 9 bases lining up with TRBD2. The germline CDR1 and CDR2 sequences are MNHEY and SVGAGI. With V trimmed by 5 bases and J by 5 bases, 5 bases remained unmatched. The CDR3 runs to 14 residues. CDR3 nucleotide sequence: TGTGCCAGCAGTACGGCGGGGGGGGTAGATACGCAGTATTTT. Protein sequence: CASSTAGGVDTQYF.

V usage is TRBV30 and J usage is TRBJ1-2, with a tentative D call TRBD1 (5 bases). The CDR3 sequence is 11 residues long. V lost 2 bases to trimming and J lost 6 bases, with 7 bases between them. Germline CDR1 and CDR2: GTSNPN and SVGIG (reference sequence). For the CDR3, the DNA is TGTGCCTGGAGTCGGGGGGATGGCTACACCTTC. Protein product: CAWSRGDGYTF.

The gene calls are TRBV5-1 and TRBJ1-3; possible D gene TRBD1, 6 bases. This CDR3 region has 16 residues. V was shortened by 0 bases and J by 4 bases, with 14 bases between the two germline ends. Germline-derived CDR1 and CDR2 are SGHRS and YFSETQ. CDR3 loop: CASSLAPGATGNTIYF. The CDR3 nucleotides read TGCGCCAGCAGCTTGGCCCCGGGGGCAACAGGAAACACCATATATTTT.

This chain links TRBV7-9 with TRBJ2-7; D gene unclear. Germline CDR1 is SEHNR and CDR2 is FQNEAQ (reference sequence). CDR3 length equals 14 residues. V was trimmed by 5 bases and J by 0 bases, leaving 11 bases between them. DNA for the CDR3: TGTGCCAGCAGCAGGCAGGTTAGCTCCTACGAGCAGTACTTC. It yields the protein CASSRQVSSYEQYF.

In its sample, this clone was seen once. The rearrangement links TRBV27 to TRBJ1-1, with 8 bases aligning to TRBD1. Germline V gives CDR1 MNHEY, CDR2 SMNVEV (reference sequence). The CDR3 sequence is 14 residues long. Germline trimming cut 5 bases from V and 6 bases from J; bases unmatched to any gene: 8. The CDR3 sequence is CASSPGQGGAEAFF. CDR3 nucleotides: TGTGCCAGCAGTCCAGGACAGGGCGGGGCTGAAGCTTTCTTT.

This rearrangement joins TRBV4-1 to TRBJ2-6; 7 bases align to TRBD1. With V trimmed by 5 bases and J by 0 bases, 4 bases remained unmatched. This CDR3 is built from 16 residues. Germline V lookup: CDR1 MGHRA, CDR2 YSYEKL. The CDR3 DNA reads as TGCGCCAGCAGCGGACAGGCAAGCTCTGGGGCCAACGTCCTGACTTTC. It translates to CASSGQASSGANVLTF.

The CDR3 sequence is CASTDGHQGEQYF. DNA for the CDR3: TGTGCCAGCACCGACGGACATCAGGGCGAGCAGTACTTC. The rearrangement joins TRBV2 to TRBJ2-7; D possibly corresponds to TRBD1 (5 bases). This CDR3 is built from 13 residues. V lost 7 bases to trimming and J lost 6 bases, with 16 bases between them. Germline-derived CDR1 and CDR2 are SNHLY and FYNNEI.

This clone has just one count. V and J are TRBV28 and TRBJ2-1; no clear D. The ends were cut back, 3 bases at V and 4 bases at J, with 4 bases in the middle. CDR1 and CDR2 from the germline V gene are MDHEN and SYDVKM. This CDR3 has 12 residues. The CDR3 reads CASSFRYNEQFF. The CDR3 DNA sequence: TGTGCCAGCAGTTTCCGTTACAATGAGCAGTTCTTC.

The J gene is TRBJ1-2, the V gene TRBV12-3 or TRBV12-4, with 9 nucleotides matching TRBD1. V trimming: 3 bases; J trimming: 8 bases; junction bases outside the gene matches: 4. This CDR3 has 13 residues. CDR3 bases: TGTGCCAGCAGTTTTGACAGGGGGTCCGGCTACACCTTC. Protein: CASSFDRGSGYTF.